The clone carrying this TCR beta chain was found many times. TCRdb reprocessed the RT-PCR reads with MiXCR, giving one entry per CDR3 protein. The repertoire consists of about 680,000 distinct CDR3 sequences, with about 14% occurring once and the leading ten covering just over 3.5%. The sequenced sample was memory CD4+ T cells from blood. The TCR was taken from a female donor in good health, serving as a healthy control.

The CDR3 reads CASSPTSGSHEQYF. CDR3 coding DNA: TGTGCCAGCAGCCCAACTAGCGGGAGTCACGAGCAGTACTTC. The chain joins TRBV7-2 to TRBJ2-7; 11 nucleotides agree with TRBD2. The germline V gene encodes CDR1 SGHTA and CDR2 FQGNSA. After removal of 5 bases from V and 5 bases from J, the junction contained 5 bases not matched to a gene. This CDR3 contains 14 residues.